The 31 T cell receptor beta chains in this list originate from one sample, sequenced in a study of cytomegalovirus exposure and HLA in healthy donors. The PCR contained 60 Vbeta and 13 Jbeta primers. Repertoires were generated with immunoSEQ multiplex PCR, while TCRdb's copy carries only in-frame clones and drops some. The sample shows under 150,000 clones, over 65% of them seen only once. Source material: PBMCs. Every receptor here comes from a woman aged 25 to 39 in good health and CMV-seropositive.

This sequence joins TRBV6-4 and TRBJ2-1; D is perhaps TRBD2 (7 bases). The CDR3 sequence is 16 residues long. Germline V gene lookup returns CDR1 MRHNA and CDR2 SNTAGT. V was shortened by 2 bases and J by 5 bases, with 16 bases between the two germline ends. DNA for the CDR3: TGTGCCAGCAGTGACGGGGGCGGGAGTGCACACAATGAGCAGTTCTTC. This sequence encodes CASSDGGGSAHNEQFF.

The chain couples TRBV6-5 to TRBJ1-4, with 9 bases fitting TRBD1. Germline assignment: CDR1 MNHEY and CDR2 SVGAGI. The CDR3 extends over 14 amino acids. V dropped 7 bases and J dropped 12; count of bases not matched to a gene: 12. CDR3 amino acids: CASTFSMRTGELFF. The CDR3 coding sequence is TGTGCCAGCACCTTCTCAATGAGGACAGGGGAACTGTTTTTT.

The J gene is TRBJ2-1, the V gene TRBV11-3; TRBD1 might be the D (5 bases). This CDR3 region has 12 residues. Per germline, CDR1 SGHNT and CDR2 YENEEA. V was cut by 1 base and J by 7 bases, with 5 bases left in between. In DNA, the CDR3 is TGTGCCAGCAGCTTAGCAGGGAATGAGCAGTTCTTC. Translation gives CASSLAGNEQFF.

The gene calls are TRBV6-5 and TRBJ1-4; 8 nucleotides agree with TRBD1. Trimming removed 0 bases from V and 6 bases from J; junction bases left unmatched: 3. CDR3 length equals 15 residues. Germline CDR1 is MNHEY and CDR2 is SVGAGI. This chain's CDR3 is CASSYSAGGHEKLFF. CDR3 nucleotide sequence: TGTGCCAGCAGTTACTCGGCAGGGGGCCATGAAAAACTGTTTTTT.

V and J are TRBV6-1 and TRBJ2-1, with D hard to call. Germline CDR1 reads MNHNS; CDR2 reads SASEGT. The CDR3 consists of 12 residues. V was shortened by 5 bases and J by 11 bases, with 13 bases between the two germline ends. CDR3 coding DNA: TGTGCCAGCAGTTCTCTAGGCCGCCAGCAGTTCTTC. It translates to CASSSLGRQQFF.

V gene TRBV5-6 combines with J gene TRBJ1-2; D gene unclear. This CDR3 contains 14 residues. Germline V gene sequence: CDR1 SGHDT, CDR2 YYEEEE. The V end was cut by 4 bases, the J end by 5 bases, with 15 bases between. The CDR3 DNA reads as TGTGCCAGCAGCAGCCCAGCCGGCGGGTATGGCTACACCTTC. Translation gives CASSSPAGGYGYTF.

The rearrangement uses TRBV5-8 and TRBJ2-7; no firm D call. CDR1 and CDR2 (germline): SGHTS, YDEGEE. This CDR3 comprises 13 residues. With 4 bases removed from V and 6 bases from J, the gap between germline ends came to 14 bases. Here the CDR3 DNA reads TGTGCCAGCAGCATGAAGCTATATTTCGAGCAGTACTTC. Translated, it gives CASSMKLYFEQYF.

The chain links TRBV7-9 to TRBJ2-7; 9 nucleotides line up with TRBD2. Germline loops: CDR1 SEHNR, CDR2 FQNEAQ (reference sequence). The CDR3 totals 15 residues. The V segment lost 5 bases and the J segment 2 bases; nucleotides outside the gene matches: 7. The CDR3 reads CASSTRLAVTYEQYF. The CDR3 nucleotides read TGTGCCAGCAGCACCAGACTAGCGGTAACCTACGAGCAGTACTTC.

This chain links TRBV6-1 with TRBJ1-3, with a possible D match to TRBD1 (6 bases). The CDR3 totals 16 residues. Deletions cut 3 bases from V and 0 bases from J, with 12 bases between. Germline CDR1 is MNHNS and CDR2 is SASEGT. CDR3 sequence: CASSDRDIVSGNTIYF. CDR3 sequence (DNA): TGTGCCAGCAGTGACCGGGACATAGTCTCTGGAAACACCATATATTTT.

V usage is TRBV5-1 and J usage is TRBJ2-5; no definite D call. The V gene lost 2 bases and the J gene lost 2 bases, with 10 bases spanning the gap. Germline-derived CDR1 and CDR2 are SGHRS and YFSETQ. The CDR3 length is 14 residues. CDR3 amino acids: CASSLVERQETQYF. The CDR3, as DNA: TGCGCCAGCAGCTTAGTAGAGAGGCAAGAGACCCAGTACTTC.

This clone came up a few times. This chain joins TRBV4-1 and TRBJ1-4, with a weak D call TRBD1 (5 bases). CDR1 is MGHRA, CDR2 YSYEKL, per germline. Deletions cut 1 base from V and 8 bases from J, with 11 bases between. The CDR3 consists of 14 residues. DNA for the CDR3: TGCGCCAGCAGCCAAGTCACAGGAAGGGAAAAACTGTTTTTT. This sequence encodes CASSQVTGREKLFF.

This clone has only one observation. The gene calls are TRBV2 and TRBJ1-2; unclear D gene. The V end was cut by 7 bases, the J end by 4 bases, with 7 bases between. The CDR3 is 11 residues long. Germline V gives CDR1 SNHLY, CDR2 FYNNEI. The CDR3 sequence is CASMGSYGYTF. DNA for the CDR3: TGTGCCAGCATGGGCAGCTATGGCTACACCTTC.

The CDR3 here is CASGLARLAGLSYEQYF. The CDR3 nucleotides read TGTGCTAGTGGTTTGGCCCGACTAGCGGGACTATCCTACGAGCAGTACTTC. This chain connects TRBV12-5 to TRBJ2-7; TRBD2 matches 11 bases. Trimming removed 1 base from V and 1 base from J; junction bases left unmatched: 6. This CDR3 is built from 17 residues. Germline CDR1 is LGHNT and CDR2 is FRNRAP.

The chain couples TRBV5-5 to TRBJ1-5; no clear D. The CDR3 has 12 amino acids. Germline CDR1 SGHKS, CDR2 YYEKEE (reference sequence). Trimming shortened V by 1 base and J by 6 bases, and 5 bases separated the two germline ends. CDR3 coding DNA: TGTGCCAGCAGCTTGTATAGTCAGCCCCAGCATTTT. Amino acid sequence: CASSLYSQPQHF.

The rearrangement joins TRBV7-6 to TRBJ1-3, with a possible D match to TRBD1 (5 bases). Trimming took 5 bases from V and 0 from J, leaving 14 bases between them. Germline V lookup: CDR1 SGHVS, CDR2 FNYEAQ. The CDR3 has 16 amino acids. The DNA for the CDR3 is TGTGCCAGCAGCCAGGCGGGGCAGAGCTCTGGAAACACCATATATTTT. Protein product: CASSQAGQSSGNTIYF.

The chain's CDR3 is CASRPLAGLGGQYF. As DNA, the CDR3 is TGTGCCAGCAGACCCCTAGCGGGCCTTGGGGGGCAGTACTTC. The chain joins TRBV6-1 to TRBJ2-7; 8 bases align to TRBD2. Unmatched junction bases numbered 13, after V lost 6 bases and J lost 9 bases. Germline V gene sequence: CDR1 MNHNS, CDR2 SASEGT. The CDR3 contains 14 residues.

The chain couples TRBV4-1 to TRBJ1-1; 8 positions agree with TRBD1. Germline V gene lookup returns CDR1 MGHRA and CDR2 YSYEKL. This CDR3 is 15 amino acids long. Trimming at V came to 3 bases and at J to 0 bases, leaving 3 bases not matched to a gene. As DNA, the CDR3 is TGCGCCAGCAGCCACGGACAGGGACTGAACACTGAAGCTTTCTTT. Translated, it gives CASSHGQGLNTEAFF.

The rearrangement links TRBV6-1 to TRBJ2-1; 12 bases map to TRBD2. From germline, CDR1 is MNHNS and CDR2 SASEGT. The CDR3 has 15 amino acids. The V gene end was trimmed by 1 base and the J gene end by 7 bases; junction bases not matched to a gene: 2. CDR3 bases: TGTGCCAGCAGTGAAGAGACTAGCGGGAGTAATGAGCAGTTCTTC. Translating gives CASSEETSGSNEQFF.

This chain joins TRBV9 and TRBJ1-1, with D possibly matching TRBD1 (6 bases). Germline V lookup: CDR1 SGDLS, CDR2 YYNGEE. The CDR3 loop spans 15 amino acids. Trimming shortened V by 2 bases and J by 4 bases, and 15 bases separated the two germline ends. CDR3 sequence (DNA): TGTGCCAGCAGCGTTGGGGTCGGGGGGCGCACTGAAGCTTTCTTT. Its protein is CASSVGVGGRTEAFF.

This sequence joins TRBV7-9 and TRBJ2-1; TRBD2 matches at 8 bases. V gave up 0 bases and J gave up 6 bases; unmatched junction bases: 4. The germline V gene encodes CDR1 SEHNR and CDR2 FQNEAQ (reference sequence). The length of the CDR3 is 15 residues. The chain's CDR3 is CASSLAPAGANEQFF. CDR3 nucleotide sequence: TGTGCCAGCAGCTTAGCTCCAGCGGGGGCCAATGAGCAGTTCTTC.

This sequence joins TRBV5-1 and TRBJ2-7; D perhaps matches TRBD1 (6 bases). Per germline, CDR1 SGHRS and CDR2 YFSETQ. With 3 bases removed from V and 4 bases from J, the gap between germline ends came to 20 bases. The CDR3 is made up of 16 amino acids. The CDR3 DNA is TGCGCCAGCAGCTCTAACCGGGACATAGAGTTATACGAGCAGTACTTC. It is translated as CASSSNRDIELYEQYF.

The genes are TRBV9 and TRBJ2-2, with 10 bases lining up with TRBD2. CDR3 length: 16 amino acids. CDR1 is SGDLS, CDR2 YYNGEE, per germline. Losses at the gene ends were 3 bases for V and 4 bases for J; bases not matched to a gene: 6. The CDR3 region is CASSAVAGGGTGELFF. CDR3 sequence (DNA): TGTGCCAGCAGCGCAGTAGCGGGGGGCGGCACCGGGGAGCTGTTTTTT.

This chain links TRBV7-9 with TRBJ2-7; 7 bases agree with TRBD2. The CDR3 is made up of 15 amino acids. Germline lookup yields CDR1 SEHNR and CDR2 FQNEAQ (reference sequence). J lost 2 bases, V lost 5 bases, and 9 bases had no gene match. CDR3 sequence: CASSVGRMPAYEQYF. DNA of the CDR3: TGTGCCAGCAGCGTCGGGAGGATGCCCGCCTACGAGCAGTACTTC.

This clone was detected a few times. The rearrangement links TRBV11-3 to TRBJ2-5; a weak D match, TRBD2 (6 bases). Germline values: CDR1 SGHNT, CDR2 YENEEA. The CDR3 has 15 amino acids. Trimming removed 7 bases from V and 3 bases from J, with 18 bases in between. CDR3 DNA: TGTGCCAGCAATCATGTTGGCAGGGAGGAAGAGACCCAGTACTTC. As protein: CASNHVGREEETQYF.

CDR3 in amino acids: CASSGGQGRSEQFF. The CDR3 DNA reads as TGTGCCAGCAGCGGCGGACAGGGGCGGAGTGAGCAGTTCTTC. This chain uses TRBV6-6 with TRBJ2-1; 9 bases are a match to TRBD1. CDR3 length: 14 amino acids. The junction had 9 bases not matched to a gene; V was cut back by 6 bases and J by 9 bases. Germline CDR1 reads MNHNY; CDR2 reads SVGAGI (reference sequence).

This clone showed up just a few times. The chain recombines TRBV7-9 with TRBJ2-3, with a weak D call TRBD2 (7 bases). V was shortened by 5 bases and J by 0 bases, with 15 bases between the two germline ends. The CDR3 runs to 16 residues. Germline V gene sequence: CDR1 SEHNR, CDR2 FQNEAQ (reference sequence). CDR3 DNA: TGTGCCAGCAGCCCAGGGGCTAGCGGAAGCACAGATACGCAGTATTTT. Its protein product is CASSPGASGSTDTQYF.

The chain combines TRBV4-1 with TRBJ2-1; D gene unclear. V lost 2 bases to trimming and J lost 1 base, with 15 bases between them. Germline CDR1 MGHRA, CDR2 YSYEKL. This CDR3 contains 17 residues. CDR3 residues: CASSQHDIRDSYNEQFF. CDR3 nucleotide sequence: TGCGCCAGCAGCCAACACGATATTAGAGATTCCTACAATGAGCAGTTCTTC.

This clone was picked up a small number of times. The chain is built from TRBV2 and TRBJ1-3; possibly TRBD1 for D (5 bases). Trimming removed 5 bases at V and 0 bases at J, with 11 bases between. Looked up from germline, CDR1 is SNHLY and CDR2 is FYNNEI. The CDR3 loop spans 15 amino acids. CDR3 DNA sequence: TGTGCCAGCAGTCCGGGACTAGACTCTGGAAACACCATATATTTT. Protein: CASSPGLDSGNTIYF. The full variable domain, with the rest looked up from reference TRBV2 and TRBJ1-3, is EPEVTQTPSHQVTQMGQEVILRCVPISNHLYFYWYRQILGQKVEFLVSFYNNEISEKSEIFDDQFSVERPDGSNFTLKIRSTKLEDSAMYFCASSPGLDSGNTIYFGEGSWLTVV.

The chain joins TRBV28 to TRBJ2-1; D not certain. This CDR3 comprises 13 residues. The ends were cut back, 2 bases at V and 12 bases at J, with 14 bases in the middle. Germline V lookup: CDR1 MDHEN, CDR2 SYDVKM. The CDR3 loop reads CASSLGPPAAQFF. Written as DNA, the CDR3 is TGTGCCAGCAGTTTAGGGCCCCCAGCCGCGCAGTTCTTC.

The chain is built from TRBV6-1 and TRBJ2-1; no reliable D call. The germline CDR1 and CDR2 sequences are MNHNS and SASEGT. V was clipped by 6 bases and J by 3 bases, with 6 bases between them. The CDR3 sequence is 12 residues long. The CDR3 DNA sequence: TGTGCCAGCAGGGCTTTCTACAATGAGCAGTTCTTC. Translation gives CASRAFYNEQFF.

This clone appeared a few times. This chain links TRBV5-1 with TRBJ2-1; D gene ambiguous. The CDR3 contains 14 residues. V shed 4 bases and J shed 4 bases, with 12 bases lying between them. Germline V CDR1 and CDR2: SGHRS, YFSETQ. In DNA, the CDR3 is TGCGCCAGCAGCCCCGAAGCCTTATACAATGAGCAGTTCTTC. Protein: CASSPEALYNEQFF.